This TCR beta chain was recorded in a study of cytomegalovirus exposure and HLA in healthy donors. Study-level results: The study labeled 150 to 200 TCR beta chains cytomegalovirus-associated.

The CDR3 has 15 residues. V lost 5 bases, J lost 4 bases, and 4 bases stayed unmatched. CDR1 and CDR2 (germline): MNHEY, SMNVEV (reference sequence). Remarks on this clone: Its antigen is not known.

Sequenced by immunoSEQ multiplex PCR; TCRdb stores in-frame clones only, minus some. In the table there are some 140,000 clones, more than 80% of which are singletons. V and J are TRBV27 and TRBJ1-5; 11 bases agree with TRBD1. Sequenced: PBMCs. The sequence derives from a woman aged 25 to 39 in good health and CMV-seropositive. This CDR3 reads CASSRGQGGNQPQHF. Written as DNA, the CDR3 is TGTGCCAGCAGTCGGGGACAGGGGGGAAATCAGCCCCAGCATTTT.